These 12 T cell receptor beta chains were sequenced from one sample in a study of persistence of HIV-infected CD4 T cells. Lysates of CMV-infected fibroblasts at 10 ug/mL stimulated these cells. CD40L-negative CD69-negative CD45RO-high memory CD4+ T cells were sorted as populations depleted of antigen-responding cells. Antigens of these TCRs are unknown. The immunoSEQ assay was version 4, run in survey mode. Data came from immunoSEQ multiplex PCR; TCRdb stores just in-frame clones and leaves some out. The sample contains approximately 27,000 clones, 78% of which appear only once. The sequencing here drew on CD4+ T cells sorted from PBMCs after roughly 18-hour stimulation, taken from a patient who received antiretroviral therapy. Receptors originate from an adult woman with HIV who was CMV-seropositive.

This clone was recorded a few times. The gene calls are TRBV2 and TRBJ1-1, with TRBD1 matching 10 bases. There are 16 residues in the CDR3. The V gene's germline CDR1 is SNHLY and CDR2 FYNNEI. V gave up 6 bases and J gave up 4 bases; unmatched junction bases: 11. This CDR3 reads CASSYLSTGGPTEAFF. As DNA, the CDR3 is TGTGCCAGCAGCTACCTATCGACAGGGGGCCCCACTGAAGCTTTCTTT.

The chain couples TRBV28 to TRBJ1-6, with unresolved D. V was pared by 6 bases and J by 7 bases, with 13 bases between. In germline, CDR1 is MDHEN, CDR2 SYDVKM. CDR3 length: 14 amino acids. The CDR3 region is CASRGQVMNSPLHF. CDR3 DNA: TGTGCCAGCAGAGGCCAGGTCATGAATTCACCCCTCCACTTT.

This chain links TRBV10-1 with TRBJ2-1, with D unclear. CDR1 WNHNN and CDR2 SYGVQD come from the germline V gene (reference sequence). Trimming removed 0 bases at V and 12 bases at J, with 15 bases between. The CDR3 is 14 residues long. CDR3 DNA: TGCGCCAGCAGTGAGTCGTCCAGGTCATCTGTGCAGTTCTTC. Protein product: CASSESSRSSVQFF.

The chain links TRBV11-1 to TRBJ1-5; no clear D. The CDR3 loop spans 13 amino acids. V was trimmed by 8 bases and J by 2 bases, leaving 10 bases between them. The germline CDR1 and CDR2 sequences are SGHAT and FQDESV (reference sequence). The CDR3, as DNA: TGTGCCAGCCGAGTAACTGGCAATCAGCCCCAGCATTTT. Encoded protein: CASRVTGNQPQHF.

The V and J genes are TRBV3-1 (or the pseudogene TRBV3-2) and TRBJ1-2; possible D gene TRBD1, 5 bases. V lost 5 bases, J lost 0 bases, and 13 bases lay in between. The CDR3 contains 15 residues. Germline V CDR1 and CDR2: LGHDT, YNNKEL (reference sequence). The DNA of the CDR3 is TGTGCCAGCAGCGACAGCGGAACTGCTAACTATGGCTACACCTTC. Translation gives CASSDSGTANYGYTF.

J is TRBJ1-1 and V is TRBV6-5; possibly TRBD1 for D (6 bases). Deletions cut 6 bases from V and 1 base from J, with 12 bases between. This CDR3 region has 14 residues. Germline V CDR1 and CDR2: MNHEY, SVGAGI. The CDR3 reads CASRKTGRNTEAFF. The CDR3 coding sequence is TGTGCCAGCAGAAAGACAGGCCGGAACACTGAAGCTTTCTTT.

V is TRBV21-1 and J is TRBJ1-2. TRBV21-1 is a listed pseudogene. The CDR3 length is 18 residues. Here the CDR3 reads CASSKEEGEGSLSYGYTF. The CDR3 DNA reads TGTGCCAGCAGCAAAGAAGAGGGAGAGGGGAGCCTTAGCTATGGCTACACCTTC.

The J gene is TRBJ2-5, the V gene TRBV5-1; 8 positions match TRBD2. The CDR3 loop spans 17 amino acids. Looked up from germline, CDR1 is SGHRS and CDR2 is YFSETQ. J was trimmed by 2 bases and V by 0 bases; bases with no gene match: 9. This CDR3 reads CASSLERGRDLQETQYF. The CDR3 DNA reads as TGCGCCAGCAGCTTGGAGCGGGGGCGAGACCTTCAAGAGACCCAGTACTTC.

This chain connects TRBV6-6 to TRBJ1-6; a weak D match, TRBD1 (5 bases). The CDR3 length is 16 residues. V shed 6 bases and J shed 7 bases, with 19 bases lying between them. Germline V gene sequence: CDR1 MNHNY, CDR2 SVGAGI (reference sequence). Written as DNA, the CDR3 is TGTGCCAGCAGCCAACCCACAGGTAGTCGAAATTCACCCCTCCACTTT. Protein sequence: CASSQPTGSRNSPLHF.

The rearrangement uses TRBV19 and TRBJ1-1, with TRBD1 as a possible D gene (5 bases). The CDR3 runs 15 residues. V dropped 5 bases and J dropped 1 base, with 14 bases sitting between them. Germline V gene lookup returns CDR1 LNHDA and CDR2 SQIVND (reference sequence). The CDR3, as DNA: TGTGCCAGTAGTTCCCAGGGAGTTCGGAACACTGAAGCTTTCTTT. Translated: CASSSQGVRNTEAFF.

V usage is TRBV21-1 and J usage is TRBJ2-7; TRBD1, the table's D call, lacks a check against the DNA. TRBV21-1 is a listed pseudogene. This CDR3 contains 15 residues. CDR3 protein: CASSKAYRKPYEQYF. The CDR3, as DNA: TGTGCCAGCAGCAAAGCCTACAGGAAGCCCTACGAGCAGTACTTC.

A few counts support this clone. The chain uses TRBV12-3 or TRBV12-4 and TRBJ1-1; no clear D. Trimming took off 3 bases at V and 5 bases at J, with 10 bases between the two ends. The CDR3 is made up of 13 amino acids. In DNA, the CDR3 is TGTGCCAGCAGTTTTCATCAGAGGACTGAAGCTTTCTTT. Protein: CASSFHQRTEAFF.